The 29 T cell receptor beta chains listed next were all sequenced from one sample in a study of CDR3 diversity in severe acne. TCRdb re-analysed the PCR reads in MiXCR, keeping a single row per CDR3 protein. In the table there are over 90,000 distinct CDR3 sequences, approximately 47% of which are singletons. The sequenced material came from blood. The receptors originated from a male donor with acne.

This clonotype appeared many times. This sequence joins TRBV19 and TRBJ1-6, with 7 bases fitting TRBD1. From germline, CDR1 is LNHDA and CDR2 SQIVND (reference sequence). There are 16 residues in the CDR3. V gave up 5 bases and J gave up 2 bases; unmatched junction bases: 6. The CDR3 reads CASSRGGDAYNSPLHF. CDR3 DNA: TGTGCCAGTAGTCGAGGGGGCGACGCCTATAATTCACCCCTCCACTTT.

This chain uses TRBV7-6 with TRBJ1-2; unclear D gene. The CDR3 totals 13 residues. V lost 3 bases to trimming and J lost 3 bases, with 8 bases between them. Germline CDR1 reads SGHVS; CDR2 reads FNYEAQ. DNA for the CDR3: TGTGCCAGCAGCTTTCTCGGGGACTATGGCTACACCTTC. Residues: CASSFLGDYGYTF.

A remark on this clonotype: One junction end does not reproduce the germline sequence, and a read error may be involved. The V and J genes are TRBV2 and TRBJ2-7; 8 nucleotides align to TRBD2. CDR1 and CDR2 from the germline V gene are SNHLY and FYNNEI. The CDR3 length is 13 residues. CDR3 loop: CATSPGTSYEQYF. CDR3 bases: TGTGCCACCAGTCCCGGGACTAGCTACGAGCAGTACTTC.

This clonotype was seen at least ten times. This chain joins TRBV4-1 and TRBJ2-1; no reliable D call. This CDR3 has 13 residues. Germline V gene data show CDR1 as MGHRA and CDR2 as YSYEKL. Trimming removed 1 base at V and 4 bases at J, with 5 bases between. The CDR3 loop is CASSQAVYNEQFF. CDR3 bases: TGCGCCAGCAGCCAAGCCGTGTACAATGAGCAGTTCTTC.

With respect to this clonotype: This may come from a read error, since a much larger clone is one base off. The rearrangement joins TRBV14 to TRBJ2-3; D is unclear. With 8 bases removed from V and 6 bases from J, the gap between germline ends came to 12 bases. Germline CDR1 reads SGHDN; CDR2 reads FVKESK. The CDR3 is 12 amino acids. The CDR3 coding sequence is TGTGCCAGCGGCTCCTCAGCGGATACGCAGTATTTT. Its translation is CASGSSADTQYF. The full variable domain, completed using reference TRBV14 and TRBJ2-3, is EAGVTQFPSHSVIEKGQTVTLRCDPISGHDNLYWYRRVMGKEIKFLLHFVKESKQDESGMPNNRFLAERTGGTYSTLKVQPAELEDSGVYFCASGSSADTQYFGPGTRLTVL.

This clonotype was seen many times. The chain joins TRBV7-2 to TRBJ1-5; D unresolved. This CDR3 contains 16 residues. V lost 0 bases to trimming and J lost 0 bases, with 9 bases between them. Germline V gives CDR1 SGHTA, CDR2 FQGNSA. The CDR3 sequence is CASSLAADYSNQPQHF. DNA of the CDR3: TGTGCCAGCAGCTTAGCTGCCGATTATAGCAATCAGCCCCAGCATTTT.

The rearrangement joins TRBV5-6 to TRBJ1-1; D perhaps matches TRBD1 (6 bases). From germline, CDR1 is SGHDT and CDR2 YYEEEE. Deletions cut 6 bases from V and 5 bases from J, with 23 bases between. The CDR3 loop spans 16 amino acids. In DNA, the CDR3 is TGTGCCAGCACCACCTTTCCGGCAGAAGGGGGGACTGAAGCTTTCTTT. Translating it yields CASTTFPAEGGTEAFF. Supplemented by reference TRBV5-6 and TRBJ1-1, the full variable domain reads DAGVTQSPTHLIKTRGQQVTLRCSPKSGHDTVSWYQQALGQGPQFIFQYYEEEERQRGNFPDRFSGHQFPNYSSELNVNALLLGDSALYLCASTTFPAEGGTEAFFGQGTRLTVV.

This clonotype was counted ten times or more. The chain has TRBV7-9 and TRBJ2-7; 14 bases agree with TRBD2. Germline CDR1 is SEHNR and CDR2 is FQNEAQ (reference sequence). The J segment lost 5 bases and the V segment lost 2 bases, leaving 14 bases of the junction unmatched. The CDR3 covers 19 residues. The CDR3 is CASSLSVRLAGGRTNEQYF. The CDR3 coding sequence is TGTGCCAGCAGCTTAAGTGTGCGACTAGCGGGAGGGCGGACAAACGAGCAGTACTTC. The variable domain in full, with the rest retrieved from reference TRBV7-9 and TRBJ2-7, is DTGVSQNPRHKITKRGQNVTFRCDPISEHNRLYWYRQTLGQGPEFLTYFQNEAQLEKSRLLSDRFSAERPKGSFSTLEIQRTEQGDSAMYLCASSLSVRLAGGRTNEQYFGPGTRLTVT.

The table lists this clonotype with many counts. CDR3 in DNA: TGTGCCAGCAGTGAAAAAGGGGCTCGCTATGAGCAGTTCTTC. Translation gives CASSEKGARYEQFF. The chain employs TRBV2 and TRBJ2-1, with a weak D call TRBD1 (5 bases). The V gene lost 2 bases and the J gene lost 8 bases, with 13 bases spanning the gap. Germline CDR1 SNHLY, CDR2 FYNNEI. The CDR3 loop spans 14 amino acids. The entire variable domain, with the rest obtained from reference TRBV2 and TRBJ2-1, is as follows: EPEVTQTPSHQVTQMGQEVILRCVPISNHLYFYWYRQILGQKVEFLVSFYNNEISEKSEIFDDQFSVERPDGSNFTLKIRSTKLEDSAMYFCASSEKGARYEQFFGPGTRLTVL.

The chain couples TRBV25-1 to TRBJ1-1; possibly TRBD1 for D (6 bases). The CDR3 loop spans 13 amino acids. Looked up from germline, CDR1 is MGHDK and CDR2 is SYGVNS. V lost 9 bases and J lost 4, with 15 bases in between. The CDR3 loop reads CASRTDSVTEAFF. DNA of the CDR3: TGTGCCAGTAGGACGGACAGCGTCACTGAAGCTTTCTTT. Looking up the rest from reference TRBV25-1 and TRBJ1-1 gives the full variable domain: EADIYQTPRYLVIGTGKKITLECSQTMGHDKMYWYQQDPGMELHLIHYSYGVNSTEKGDLSSESTVSRIRTEHFPLTLESARPSHTSQYLCASRTDSVTEAFFGQGTRLTVV.

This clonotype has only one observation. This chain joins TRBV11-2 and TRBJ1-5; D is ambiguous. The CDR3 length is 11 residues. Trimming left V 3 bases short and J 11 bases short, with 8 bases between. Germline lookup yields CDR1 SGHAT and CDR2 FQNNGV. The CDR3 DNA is TGTGCCAGCAGCTTTAAGGAGACCCAGCATTTT. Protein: CASSFKETQHF.

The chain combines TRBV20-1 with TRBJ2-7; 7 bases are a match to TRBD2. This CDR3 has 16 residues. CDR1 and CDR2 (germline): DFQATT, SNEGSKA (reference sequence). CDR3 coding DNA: TGCAGAGTGGCCAGCGGGAAGTATAAGAGGGTCTACGAGCAGTACTTC. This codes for CRVASGKYKRVYEQYF.

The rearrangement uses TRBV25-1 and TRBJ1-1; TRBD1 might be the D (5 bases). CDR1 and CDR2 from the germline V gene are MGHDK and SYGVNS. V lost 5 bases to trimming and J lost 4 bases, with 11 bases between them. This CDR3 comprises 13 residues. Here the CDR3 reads CASSYGDATEAFF. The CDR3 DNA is TGTGCCAGCAGTTACGGGGACGCCACTGAAGCTTTCTTT. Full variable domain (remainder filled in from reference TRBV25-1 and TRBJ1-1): EADIYQTPRYLVIGTGKKITLECSQTMGHDKMYWYQQDPGMELHLIHYSYGVNSTEKGDLSSESTVSRIRTEHFPLTLESARPSHTSQYLCASSYGDATEAFFGQGTRLTVV.

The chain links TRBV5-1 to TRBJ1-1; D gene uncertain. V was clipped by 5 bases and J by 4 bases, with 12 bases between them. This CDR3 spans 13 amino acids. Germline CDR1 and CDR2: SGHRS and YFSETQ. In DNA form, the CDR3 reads TGCGCCAGCAGAGAGGGCTCAAGCACTGAAGCTTTCTTT. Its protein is CASREGSSTEAFF.

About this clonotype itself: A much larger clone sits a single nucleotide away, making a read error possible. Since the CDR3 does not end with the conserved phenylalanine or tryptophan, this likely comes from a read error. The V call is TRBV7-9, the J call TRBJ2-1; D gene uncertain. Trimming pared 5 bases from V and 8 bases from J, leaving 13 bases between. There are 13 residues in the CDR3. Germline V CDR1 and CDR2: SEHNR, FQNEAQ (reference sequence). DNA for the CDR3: TGTGCCAGCAGCCCAAGCGCGTGGGATGAGCAGTTCATC. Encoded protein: CASSPSAWDEQFI.

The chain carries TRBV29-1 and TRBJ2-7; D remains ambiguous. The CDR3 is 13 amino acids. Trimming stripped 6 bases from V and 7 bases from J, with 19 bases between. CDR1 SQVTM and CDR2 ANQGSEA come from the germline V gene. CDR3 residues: CSVGPGFTPEQYF. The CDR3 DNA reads TGCAGCGTGGGCCCCGGGTTTACCCCTGAGCAGTACTTC.

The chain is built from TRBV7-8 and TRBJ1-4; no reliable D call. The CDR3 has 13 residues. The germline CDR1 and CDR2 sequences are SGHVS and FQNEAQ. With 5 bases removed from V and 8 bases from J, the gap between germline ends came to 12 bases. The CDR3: CASSPFGGEKLFF. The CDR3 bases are TGTGCCAGCAGCCCGTTTGGCGGGGAAAAACTGTTTTTT.

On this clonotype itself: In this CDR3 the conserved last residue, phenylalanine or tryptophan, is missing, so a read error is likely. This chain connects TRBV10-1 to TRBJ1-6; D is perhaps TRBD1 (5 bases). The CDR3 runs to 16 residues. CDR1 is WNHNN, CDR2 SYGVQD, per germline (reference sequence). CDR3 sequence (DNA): TGCGCCAGTAGTGAGTCGGGAACGGGGCCCAATTCACCCCTCCACCCT. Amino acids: CASSESGTGPNSPLHP.

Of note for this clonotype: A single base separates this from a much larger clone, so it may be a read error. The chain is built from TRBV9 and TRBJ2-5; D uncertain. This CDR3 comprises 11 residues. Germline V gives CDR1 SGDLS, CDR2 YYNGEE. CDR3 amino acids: CASSDQEAQYF. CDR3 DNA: TGTGCCAGCAGCGACCAAGAGGCCCAGTACTTC.

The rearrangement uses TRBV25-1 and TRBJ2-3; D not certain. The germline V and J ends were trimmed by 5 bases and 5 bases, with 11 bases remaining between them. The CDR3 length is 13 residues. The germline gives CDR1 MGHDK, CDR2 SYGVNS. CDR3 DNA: TGTGCCAGCAGTTCCGACGCCCAAGATACGCAGTATTTT. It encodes CASSSDAQDTQYF.

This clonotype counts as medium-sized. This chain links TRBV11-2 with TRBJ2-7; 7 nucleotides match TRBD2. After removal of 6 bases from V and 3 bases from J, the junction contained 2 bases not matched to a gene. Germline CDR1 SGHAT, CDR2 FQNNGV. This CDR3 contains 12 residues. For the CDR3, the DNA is TGTGCCAGCAGTTCGGGGGGCTACGAGCAGTACTTC. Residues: CASSSGGYEQYF.

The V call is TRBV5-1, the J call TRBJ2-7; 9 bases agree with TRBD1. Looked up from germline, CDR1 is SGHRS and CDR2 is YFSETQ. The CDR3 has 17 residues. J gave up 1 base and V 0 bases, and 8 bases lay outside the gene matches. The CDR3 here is CASSLADGQGSSYEQYF. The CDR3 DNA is TGCGCCAGCAGCTTGGCCGATGGACAGGGGTCATCCTACGAGCAGTACTTC.

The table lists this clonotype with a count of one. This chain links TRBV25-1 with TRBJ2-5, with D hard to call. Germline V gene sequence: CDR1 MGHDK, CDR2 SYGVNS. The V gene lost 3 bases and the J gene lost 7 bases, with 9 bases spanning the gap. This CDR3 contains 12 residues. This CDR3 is CASSDLSGTQYF. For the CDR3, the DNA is TGTGCCAGCAGTGACCTCTCGGGGACCCAGTACTTC.

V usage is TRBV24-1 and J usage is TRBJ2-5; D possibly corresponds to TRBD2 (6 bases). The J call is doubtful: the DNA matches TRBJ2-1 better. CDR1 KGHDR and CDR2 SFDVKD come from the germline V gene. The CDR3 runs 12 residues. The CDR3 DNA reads TGTGCCACCGGGGACTTAGTCAATGAGCAGTTCTTC. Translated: CATGDLVNEQFF.

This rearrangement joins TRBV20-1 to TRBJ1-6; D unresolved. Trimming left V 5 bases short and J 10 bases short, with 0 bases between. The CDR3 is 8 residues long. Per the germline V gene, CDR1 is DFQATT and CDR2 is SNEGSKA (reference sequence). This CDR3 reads CSASPLHF. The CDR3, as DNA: TGCAGTGCTTCACCCCTCCACTTT.

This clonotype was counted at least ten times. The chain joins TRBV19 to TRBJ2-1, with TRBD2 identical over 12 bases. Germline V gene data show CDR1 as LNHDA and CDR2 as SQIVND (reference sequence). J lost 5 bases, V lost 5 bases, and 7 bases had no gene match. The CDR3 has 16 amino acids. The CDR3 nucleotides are TGTGCCAGTAGTGGGTGGACTAGCGGGGCTGACAATGAGCAGTTCTTC. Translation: CASSGWTSGADNEQFF. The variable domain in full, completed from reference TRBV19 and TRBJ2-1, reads DGGITQSPKYLFRKEGQNVTLSCEQNLNHDAMYWYRQDPGQGLRLIYYSQIVNDFQKGDIAEGYSVSREKKESFPLTVTSAQKNPTAFYLCASSGWTSGADNEQFFGPGTRLTVL.

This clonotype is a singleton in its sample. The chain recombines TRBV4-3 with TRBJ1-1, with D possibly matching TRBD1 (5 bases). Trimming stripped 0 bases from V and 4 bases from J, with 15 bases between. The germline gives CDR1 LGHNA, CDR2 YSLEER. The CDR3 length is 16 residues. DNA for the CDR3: TGCGCCAGCAGCCAAGAACCCCAGGGCGGTTTCACTGAAGCTTTCTTT. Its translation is CASSQEPQGGFTEAFF.

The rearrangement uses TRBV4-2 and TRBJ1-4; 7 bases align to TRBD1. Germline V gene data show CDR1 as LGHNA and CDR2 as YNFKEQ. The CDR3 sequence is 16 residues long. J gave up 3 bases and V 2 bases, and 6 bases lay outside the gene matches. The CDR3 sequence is CASSQPGQVANEKLFF. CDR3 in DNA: TGTGCCAGCAGCCAACCTGGACAGGTAGCTAATGAAAAACTGTTTTTT.

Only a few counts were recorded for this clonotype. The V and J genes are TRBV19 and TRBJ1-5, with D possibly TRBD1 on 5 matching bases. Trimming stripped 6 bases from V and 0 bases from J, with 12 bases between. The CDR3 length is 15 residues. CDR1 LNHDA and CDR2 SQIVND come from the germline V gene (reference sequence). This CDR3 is CASSRGVNSNQPQHF. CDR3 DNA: TGTGCCAGTAGCCGGGGCGTTAATAGCAATCAGCCCCAGCATTTT.